The T cell receptor (beta chain) described here comes from a study of blood T cells in healthy people across ages. Broader study findings: Higher naive T cell percentage went strongly together with higher TCR beta diversity. The study found more naive CD4+ cells and higher diversity in long-lived than aged donors. Considered underestimates were the diversity estimates obtained from one million T cells.

A second about 6 to 12 cycle PCR used barcoded and J-beta primers. Each CDR3 protein gets one entry after TCRdb re-called the 5' RACE reads with MiXCR. This table holds hundreds of thousands of distinct CDR3 sequences, roughly three fifths found once. With regard to this clonotype: As yet, its antigen is unknown.

Germline V lookup: CDR1 SEHNR, CDR2 FQNEAQ (reference sequence). J was trimmed by 6 bases and V by 5 bases; bases with no gene match: 8. CDR3 size: 14 residues. The receptor was isolated from a man aged 40-55 years in good health. The J gene is TRBJ1-2, the V gene TRBV7-9, with 8 positions matching TRBD1. The sequencing sample was made of blood. CDR3: CASSAAGTGHGYTF. CDR3 DNA sequence: TGTGCCAGCAGCGCCGCCGGGACAGGCCATGGCTACACCTTC.